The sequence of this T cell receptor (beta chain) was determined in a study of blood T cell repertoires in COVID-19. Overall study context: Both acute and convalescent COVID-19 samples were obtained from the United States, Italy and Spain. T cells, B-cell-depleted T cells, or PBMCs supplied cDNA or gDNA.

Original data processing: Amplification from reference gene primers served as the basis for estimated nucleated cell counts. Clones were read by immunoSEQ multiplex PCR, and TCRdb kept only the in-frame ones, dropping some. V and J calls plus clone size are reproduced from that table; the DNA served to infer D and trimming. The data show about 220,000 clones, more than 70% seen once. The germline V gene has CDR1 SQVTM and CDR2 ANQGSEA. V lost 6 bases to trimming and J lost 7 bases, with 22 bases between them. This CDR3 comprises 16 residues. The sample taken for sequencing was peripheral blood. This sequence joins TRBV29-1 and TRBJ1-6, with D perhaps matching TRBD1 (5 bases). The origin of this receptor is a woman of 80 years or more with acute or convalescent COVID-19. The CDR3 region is CSVKATMGRRNSPLHF. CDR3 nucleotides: TGCAGCGTAAAGGCCACCATGGGGCGGCGGAATTCACCCCTCCACTTT.